The clone carrying this TCR beta chain was counted only a few times. Its specificity is unknown. The protocol was immunoSEQ multiplex PCR, while the TCRdb copy is restricted to in-frame clones and leaves out a portion. The table has more than 140,000 clones, 89% seen once. V shed 5 bases and J 4 bases; nucleotides not matched to a gene: 3. Looked up from germline, CDR1 is LNHDA and CDR2 is SQIVND (reference sequence). CDR3 length: 13 amino acids. These data originate in a study of T cell responses to AZD1222 COVID-19 vaccine. On the study more broadly: Some second doses came at about 4 weeks and others at about 12 weeks; these were pooled. Study observations and caveats: An increase in Spike-specific TCR breadth and depth was observed after two AZD1222 doses.

The chain carries TRBV19 and TRBJ1-2; 8 bases are a match to TRBD1. This TCR came from an adult in good health. The starting material was peripheral blood, obtained on day 0 of AZD1222 vaccination. In nucleotides, the CDR3 is TGTGCCAGTAGTTGGGACAGGTCCTATGGCTACACCTTC. Amino acids: CASSWDRSYGYTF.